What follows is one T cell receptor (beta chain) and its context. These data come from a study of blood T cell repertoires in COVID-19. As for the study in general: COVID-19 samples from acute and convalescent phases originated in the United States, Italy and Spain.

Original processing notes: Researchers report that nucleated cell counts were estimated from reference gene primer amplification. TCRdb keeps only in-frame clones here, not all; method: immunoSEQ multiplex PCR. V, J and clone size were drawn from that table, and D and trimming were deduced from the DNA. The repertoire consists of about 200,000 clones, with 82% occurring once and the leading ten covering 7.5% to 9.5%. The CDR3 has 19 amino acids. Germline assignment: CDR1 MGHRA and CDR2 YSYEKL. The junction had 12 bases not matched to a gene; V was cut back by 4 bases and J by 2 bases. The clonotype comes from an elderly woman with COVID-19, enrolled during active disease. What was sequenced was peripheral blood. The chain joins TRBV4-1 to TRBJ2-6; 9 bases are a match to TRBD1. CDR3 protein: CASSPPQRGQGAGANVLTF. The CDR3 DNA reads TGCGCCAGCAGCCCCCCCCAAAGGGGACAGGGCGCTGGGGCCAACGTCCTGACTTTC.